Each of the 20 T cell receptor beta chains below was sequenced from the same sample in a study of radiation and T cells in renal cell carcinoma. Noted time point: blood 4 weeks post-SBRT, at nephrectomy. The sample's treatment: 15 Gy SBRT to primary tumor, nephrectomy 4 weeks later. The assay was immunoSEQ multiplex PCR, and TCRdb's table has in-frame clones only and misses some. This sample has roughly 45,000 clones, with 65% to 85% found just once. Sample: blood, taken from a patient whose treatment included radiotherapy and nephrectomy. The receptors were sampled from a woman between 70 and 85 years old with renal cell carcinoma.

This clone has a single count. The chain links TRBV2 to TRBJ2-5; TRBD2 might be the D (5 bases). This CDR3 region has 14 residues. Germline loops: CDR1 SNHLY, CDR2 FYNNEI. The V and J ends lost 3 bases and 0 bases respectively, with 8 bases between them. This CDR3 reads CASSDGRHQETQYF. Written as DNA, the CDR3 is TGTGCCAGCAGTGATGGGAGACACCAAGAGACCCAGTACTTC.

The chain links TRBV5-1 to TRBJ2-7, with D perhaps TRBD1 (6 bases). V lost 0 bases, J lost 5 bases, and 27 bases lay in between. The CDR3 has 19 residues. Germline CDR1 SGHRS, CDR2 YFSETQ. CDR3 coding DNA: TGCGCCAGCAGCTTGGTCCCCCGGGGTGAAAACAGGGTTGGAAACGAGCAGTACTTC. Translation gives CASSLVPRGENRVGNEQYF.

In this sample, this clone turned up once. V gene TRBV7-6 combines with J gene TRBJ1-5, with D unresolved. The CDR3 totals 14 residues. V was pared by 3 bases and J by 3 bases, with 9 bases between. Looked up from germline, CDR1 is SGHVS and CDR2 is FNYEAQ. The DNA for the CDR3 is TGTGCCAGCAGCTTTGGCCAGCCCAATCAGCCCCAGCATTTT. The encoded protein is CASSFGQPNQPQHF.

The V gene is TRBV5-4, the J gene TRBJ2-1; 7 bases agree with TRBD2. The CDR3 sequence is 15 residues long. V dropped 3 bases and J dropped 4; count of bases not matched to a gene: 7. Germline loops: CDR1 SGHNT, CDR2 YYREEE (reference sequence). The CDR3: CASSSAGTLYNEQFF. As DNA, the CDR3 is TGTGCCAGCAGCTCAGCGGGGACCTTATACAATGAGCAGTTCTTC. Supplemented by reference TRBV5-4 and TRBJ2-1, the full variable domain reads ETGVTQSPTHLIKTRGQQVTLRCSSQSGHNTVSWYQQALGQGPQFIFQYYREEENGRGNFPPRFSGLQFPNYSSELNVNALELDDSALYLCASSSAGTLYNEQFFGPGTRLTVL.

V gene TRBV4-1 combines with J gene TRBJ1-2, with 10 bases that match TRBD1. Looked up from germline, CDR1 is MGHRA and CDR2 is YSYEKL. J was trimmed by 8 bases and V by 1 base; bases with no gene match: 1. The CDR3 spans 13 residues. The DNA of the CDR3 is TGCGCCAGCAGCCAAGGGGACAGGGGAGGCTACACCTTC. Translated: CASSQGDRGGYTF.

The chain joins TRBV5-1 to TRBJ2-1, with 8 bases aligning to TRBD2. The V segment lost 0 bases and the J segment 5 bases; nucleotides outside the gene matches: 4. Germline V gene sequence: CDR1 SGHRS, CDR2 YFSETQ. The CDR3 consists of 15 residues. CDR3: CASSLEVAGHNEQFF. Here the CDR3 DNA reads TGCGCCAGCAGCTTGGAGGTAGCGGGGCACAATGAGCAGTTCTTC.

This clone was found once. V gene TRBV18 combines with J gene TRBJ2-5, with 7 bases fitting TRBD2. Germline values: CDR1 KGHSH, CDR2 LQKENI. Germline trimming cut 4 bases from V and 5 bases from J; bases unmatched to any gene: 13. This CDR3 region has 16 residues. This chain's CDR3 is CASSLRRAGDMETQYF. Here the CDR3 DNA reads TGTGCCAGCTCACTACGACGGGCGGGAGACATGGAGACCCAGTACTTC.

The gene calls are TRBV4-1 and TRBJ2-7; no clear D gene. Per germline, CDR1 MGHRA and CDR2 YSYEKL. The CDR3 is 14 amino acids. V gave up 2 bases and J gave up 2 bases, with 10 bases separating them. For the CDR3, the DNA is TGCGCCAGCAGCCAAAGGACGGATGCCTACGAGCAGTACTTC. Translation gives CASSQRTDAYEQYF.

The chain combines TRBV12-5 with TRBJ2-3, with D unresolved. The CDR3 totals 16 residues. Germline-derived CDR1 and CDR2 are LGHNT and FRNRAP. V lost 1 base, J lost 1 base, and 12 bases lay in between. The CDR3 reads CASGLGSDGRTDTQYF. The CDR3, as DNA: TGTGCTAGTGGTTTGGGGTCGGACGGACGCACAGATACGCAGTATTTT.

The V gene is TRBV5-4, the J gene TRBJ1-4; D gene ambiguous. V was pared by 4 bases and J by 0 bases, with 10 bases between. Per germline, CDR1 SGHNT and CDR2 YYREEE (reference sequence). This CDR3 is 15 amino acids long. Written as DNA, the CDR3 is TGTGCCAGCAGCACGGGGTCTTCAACTAATGAAAAACTGTTTTTT. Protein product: CASSTGSSTNEKLFF.

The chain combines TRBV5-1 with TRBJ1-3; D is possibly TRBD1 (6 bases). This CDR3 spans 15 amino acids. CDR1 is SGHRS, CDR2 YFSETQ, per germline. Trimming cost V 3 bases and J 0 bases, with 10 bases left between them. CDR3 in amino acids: CASSSGQLSGNTIYF. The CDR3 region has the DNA TGCGCCAGCAGCTCCGGACAGCTCTCTGGAAACACCATATATTTT.

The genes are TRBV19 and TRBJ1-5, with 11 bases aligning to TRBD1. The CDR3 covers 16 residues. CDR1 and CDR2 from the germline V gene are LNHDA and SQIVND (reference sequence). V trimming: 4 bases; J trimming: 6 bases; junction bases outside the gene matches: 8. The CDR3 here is CASSKTDRGLGQPQHF. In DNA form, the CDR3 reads TGTGCCAGTAGTAAAACGGACAGGGGGCTTGGTCAGCCCCAGCATTTT.

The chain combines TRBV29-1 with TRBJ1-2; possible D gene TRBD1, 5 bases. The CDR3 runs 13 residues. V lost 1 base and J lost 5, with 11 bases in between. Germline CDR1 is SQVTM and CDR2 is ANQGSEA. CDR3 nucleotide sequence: TGCAGCGTTGAAGGAGGGGATCGTTATGGCTACACCTTC. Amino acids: CSVEGGDRYGYTF. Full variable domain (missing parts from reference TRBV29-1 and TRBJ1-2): SAVISQKPSRDICQRGTSLTIQCQVDSQVTMMFWYRQQPGQSLTLIATANQGSEATYESGFVIDKFPISRPNLTFSTLTVSNMSPEDSSIYLCSVEGGDRYGYTFGSGTRLTVV.

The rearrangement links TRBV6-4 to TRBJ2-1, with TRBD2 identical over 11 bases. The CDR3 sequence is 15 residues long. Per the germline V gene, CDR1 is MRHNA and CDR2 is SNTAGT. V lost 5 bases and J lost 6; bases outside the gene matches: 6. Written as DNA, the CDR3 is TGTGCCAGCAGTCTTAGCGGGAGGGCCCTCAATGAGCAGTTCTTC. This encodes CASSLSGRALNEQFF.

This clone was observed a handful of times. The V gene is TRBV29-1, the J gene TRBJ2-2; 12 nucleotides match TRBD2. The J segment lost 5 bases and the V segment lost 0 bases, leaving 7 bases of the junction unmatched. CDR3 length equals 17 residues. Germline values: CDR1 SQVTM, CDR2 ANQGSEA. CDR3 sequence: CSVEDGASGGATGELFF. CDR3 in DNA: TGCAGCGTTGAAGATGGGGCTAGCGGGGGGGCTACCGGGGAGCTGTTTTTT.

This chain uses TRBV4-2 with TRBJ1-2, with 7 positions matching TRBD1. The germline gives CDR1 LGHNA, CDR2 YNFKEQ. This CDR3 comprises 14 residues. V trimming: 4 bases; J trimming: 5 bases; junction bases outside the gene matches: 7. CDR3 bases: TGTGCCAGCAGCCCTGAGTCAGGGGGATATGGCTACACCTTC. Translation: CASSPESGGYGYTF.

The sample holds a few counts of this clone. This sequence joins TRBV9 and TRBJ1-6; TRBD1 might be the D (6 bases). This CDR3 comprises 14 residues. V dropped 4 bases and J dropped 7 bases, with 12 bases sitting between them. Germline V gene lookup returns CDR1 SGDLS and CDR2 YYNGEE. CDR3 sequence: CASSFGQPNSPLHF. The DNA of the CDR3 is TGTGCCAGCAGCTTCGGACAGCCAAATTCACCCCTCCACTTT.

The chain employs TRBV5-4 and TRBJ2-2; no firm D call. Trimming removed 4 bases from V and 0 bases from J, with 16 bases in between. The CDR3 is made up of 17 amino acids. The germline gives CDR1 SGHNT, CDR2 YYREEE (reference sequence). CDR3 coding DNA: TGTGCCAGCAGCGCCCAGGAACGGGCAACGAACACCGGGGAGCTGTTTTTT. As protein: CASSAQERATNTGELFF. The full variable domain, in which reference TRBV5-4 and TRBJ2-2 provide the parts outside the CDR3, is ETGVTQSPTHLIKTRGQQVTLRCSSQSGHNTVSWYQQALGQGPQFIFQYYREEENGRGNFPPRFSGLQFPNYSSELNVNALELDDSALYLCASSAQERATNTGELFFGEGSRLTVL.

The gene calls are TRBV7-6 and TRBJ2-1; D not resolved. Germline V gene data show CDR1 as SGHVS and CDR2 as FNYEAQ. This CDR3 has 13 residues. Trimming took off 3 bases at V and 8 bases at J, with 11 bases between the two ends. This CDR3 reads CASSLGLRHEQFF. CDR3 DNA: TGTGCCAGCAGCTTGGGCCTTAGGCATGAGCAGTTCTTC.

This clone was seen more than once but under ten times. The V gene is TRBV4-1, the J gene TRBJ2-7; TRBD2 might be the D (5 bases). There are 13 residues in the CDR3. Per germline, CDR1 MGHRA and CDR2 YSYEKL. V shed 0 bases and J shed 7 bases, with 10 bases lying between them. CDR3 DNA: TGCGCCAGCAGCCAAGATCGGGGAAGGGAGCAGTACTTC. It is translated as CASSQDRGREQYF.